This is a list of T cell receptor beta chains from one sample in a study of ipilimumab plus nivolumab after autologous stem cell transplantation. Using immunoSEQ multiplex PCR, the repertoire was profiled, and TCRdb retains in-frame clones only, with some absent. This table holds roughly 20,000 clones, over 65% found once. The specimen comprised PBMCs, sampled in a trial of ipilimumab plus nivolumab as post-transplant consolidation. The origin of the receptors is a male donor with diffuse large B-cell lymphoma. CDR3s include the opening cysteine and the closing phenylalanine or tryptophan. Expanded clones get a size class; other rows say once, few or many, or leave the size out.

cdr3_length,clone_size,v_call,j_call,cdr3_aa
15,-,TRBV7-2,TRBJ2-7,CASRPGGSGGSEQYF
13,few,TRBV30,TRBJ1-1,CAWRRQGGTEAFF
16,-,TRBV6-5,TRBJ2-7,CASSYLGARASYEQYF
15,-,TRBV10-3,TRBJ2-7,CATDPGGAGGYEQYF
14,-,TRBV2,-,CASSATTGNHEQYF
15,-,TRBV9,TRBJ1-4,CASSIDRGGGEKLFF
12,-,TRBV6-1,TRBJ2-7,CASSEGGYEQYF
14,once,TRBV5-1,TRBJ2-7,CASSDQTGPYEQYF
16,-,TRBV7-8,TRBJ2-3,CASSLVAGAFADTQYF
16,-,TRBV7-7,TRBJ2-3,CASSLALGEGTDTQYF
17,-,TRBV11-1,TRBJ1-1,CASSSGHINRGHTEAFF
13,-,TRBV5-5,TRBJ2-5,CASEQGLRETQYF
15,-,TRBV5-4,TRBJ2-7,CASSEPTGGIHEQYF
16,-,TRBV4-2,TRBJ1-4,CASSQDRDSRNEKLFF
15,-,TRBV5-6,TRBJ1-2,CASTVDGGYMNGYTF
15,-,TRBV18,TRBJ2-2,CASSPIGQNTGELFF
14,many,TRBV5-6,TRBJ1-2,CASSGTGIDYGYTF
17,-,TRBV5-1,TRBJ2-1,CASSLRRSASGADEQFF
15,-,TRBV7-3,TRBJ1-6,CASSLTGSSNSPLHF
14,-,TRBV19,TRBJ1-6,CASMPTGFNSPLHF
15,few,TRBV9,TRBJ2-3,CASSVDFWESDTQYF
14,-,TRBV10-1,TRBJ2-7,CASRGGGRSYEQYF
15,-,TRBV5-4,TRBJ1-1,CASSSPGRLNTEAFF
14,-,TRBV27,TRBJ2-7,CAIGRGGPTYEQYF
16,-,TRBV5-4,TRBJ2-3,CASSPLGGLVLDTQYF
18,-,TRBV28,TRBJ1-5,CASSRIGQGYYSNQPQHF
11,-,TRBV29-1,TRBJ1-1,CSVRGGTEAFF
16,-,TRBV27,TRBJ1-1,CASSSSLGSPNTEAFF
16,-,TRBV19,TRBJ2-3,CASSMVLAGPRDTQYF
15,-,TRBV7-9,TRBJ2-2,CASSLELGGTGELFF
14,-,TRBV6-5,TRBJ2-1,CASIRAGGLNEQFF
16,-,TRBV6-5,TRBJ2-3,CASSLTSGGITDTQYF
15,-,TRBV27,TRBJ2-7,CASRRGTGVSYEQYF
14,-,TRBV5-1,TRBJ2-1,CASSLVGTTDEQFF
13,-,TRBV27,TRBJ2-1,CASSDRVYNEQFF
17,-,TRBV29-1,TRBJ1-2,CSVEDPLRGQRSNGYTF
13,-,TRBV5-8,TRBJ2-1,CASSWSSYNEQFF
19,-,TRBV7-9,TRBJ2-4,CASTPPRGKVTLAKNIQYF
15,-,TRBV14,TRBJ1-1,CASSRGQGLNTEAFF
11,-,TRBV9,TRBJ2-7,CASSQTYEQYF
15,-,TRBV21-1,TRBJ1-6,CASSKVGTGNSPLHF
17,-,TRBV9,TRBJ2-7,CASSGGASGAKRHEQYF
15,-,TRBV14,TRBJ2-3,CASSRLRSSTDTQYF
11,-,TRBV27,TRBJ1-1,CASHHGEEAFF
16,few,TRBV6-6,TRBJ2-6,CASSYIGSSGANVLTF
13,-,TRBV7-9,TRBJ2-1,CASSLVPYNEQFF
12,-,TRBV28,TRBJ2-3,CASSFRGADPYF